A selection of T cell receptor beta chains follows, all from one sample in a study of control samples from healthy donors and cancer patients. The repertoire was sequenced with immunoSEQ multiplex PCR; TCRdb's copy has only in-frame clones and lacks some. This table holds approximately 86,000 clones, over 90% found once. Source material: blood. The receptor set was obtained from a woman aged 25 to 39 in good health. The CDR3 runs from the conserved cysteine through the conserved F or W. Each record gives: CDR3 length, D gene, J gene, clone size, V gene, CDR3 DNA, CDR3 protein. D genes are given only for firm matches. Clone size is shown for a subset of rows, as once, few, many or a class of expanded clone.

cdr3_length: 15; d_call: TRBD1; j_call: TRBJ2-2; clone_size: -; v_call: TRBV29-1; cdr3_nt: TGCAGCGTTGAGCCGACAGGGGTGGCCACCGGGGAGCTGTTTTTT; cdr3_aa: CSVEPTGVATGELFF
cdr3_length: 16; d_call: -; j_call: TRBJ2-2; clone_size: -; v_call: TRBV11-3; cdr3_nt: TGTGCCAGCAGCTTAAGGGCAGGGGTTAACACCGGGGAGCTGTTTTTT; cdr3_aa: CASSLRAGVNTGELFF
cdr3_length: 16; d_call: -; j_call: TRBJ2-2; clone_size: few; v_call: TRBV18; cdr3_nt: TGTGCCAGCTCCTCGGATGATACAGGGCCCACCGGGGAGCTGTTTTTT; cdr3_aa: CASSSDDTGPTGELFF
cdr3_length: 14; d_call: -; j_call: TRBJ1-5; clone_size: once; v_call: TRBV19; cdr3_nt: TGTGCCAGTAGTATTGGACAGATCAATCAGCCCCAGCATTTT; cdr3_aa: CASSIGQINQPQHF
cdr3_length: 14; d_call: TRBD1; j_call: TRBJ2-7; clone_size: -; v_call: TRBV29-1; cdr3_nt: TGCAGCGTCGTACTTGACAGGGGGCCCTACGAGCAGTACTTC; cdr3_aa: CSVVLDRGPYEQYF
cdr3_length: 17; d_call: TRBD2; j_call: TRBJ2-2; clone_size: -; v_call: TRBV5-1; cdr3_nt: TGCGCCAGCAGCCCCGGACTAGCGACCGCGAACACCGGGGAGCTGTTTTTT; cdr3_aa: CASSPGLATANTGELFF
cdr3_length: 13; d_call: -; j_call: TRBJ1-6; clone_size: -; v_call: TRBV2; cdr3_nt: TGTGCCAGCAGTCTGAGGACAGCCTCAAACCTCCACTTT; cdr3_aa: CASSLRTASNLHF
cdr3_length: 14; d_call: -; j_call: TRBJ1-6; clone_size: -; v_call: TRBV7-9; cdr3_nt: TGTGCCAGCAGCTTAGGGGATTTTAATTCACCCCTCCACTTT; cdr3_aa: CASSLGDFNSPLHF
cdr3_length: 15; d_call: -; j_call: TRBJ2-7; clone_size: -; v_call: TRBV5-8; cdr3_nt: TGTGCCAGCAGCTTGATCATGGGACCCACCTACGAGCAGTACTTC; cdr3_aa: CASSLIMGPTYEQYF
cdr3_length: 11; d_call: -; j_call: TRBJ1-1; clone_size: -; v_call: TRBV27; cdr3_nt: TGTGCCAGCAGTTTGGGACTGACCGCTTTCTTT; cdr3_aa: CASSLGLTAFF
cdr3_length: 14; d_call: -; j_call: TRBJ1-4; clone_size: -; v_call: TRBV15; cdr3_nt: TGTGCCACCAGCGTGGTACAGGGAGTCGAGAAACTGTTTTTT; cdr3_aa: CATSVVQGVEKLFF
cdr3_length: 13; d_call: -; j_call: TRBJ1-2; clone_size: -; v_call: TRBV24-1; cdr3_nt: TGTGCCACCAGTCCTTCACAGAACTATGGCTACACCTTC; cdr3_aa: CATSPSQNYGYTF
cdr3_length: 15; d_call: TRBD1; j_call: TRBJ2-5; clone_size: -; v_call: TRBV7-9; cdr3_nt: TGTGCCAGCAGCCCCAGGGACAGGGCACAAGAGACCCAGTACTTC; cdr3_aa: CASSPRDRAQETQYF
cdr3_length: 14; d_call: -; j_call: TRBJ2-3; clone_size: -; v_call: TRBV5-1; cdr3_nt: TGCGCCAGCAGCGAGAACCGGTTCACAGATACGCAGTATTTT; cdr3_aa: CASSENRFTDTQYF
cdr3_length: 13; d_call: -; j_call: TRBJ1-2; clone_size: -; v_call: TRBV9; cdr3_nt: TGTGCCAGCAGCCCCGGTTTCAGCTATGGCTACACCTTC; cdr3_aa: CASSPGFSYGYTF
cdr3_length: 15; d_call: -; j_call: TRBJ2-1; clone_size: -; v_call: TRBV3-1/TRBV3-2; cdr3_nt: TGTGCCAGCAGCCAAGCGGGGGCCTCCTACAATGAGCAGTTCTTC; cdr3_aa: CASSQAGASYNEQFF
cdr3_length: 16; d_call: TRBD1; j_call: TRBJ1-4; clone_size: -; v_call: TRBV7-9; cdr3_nt: TGTGCCAGCAGCTCGACCACAGGGGAAGTTAATGAAAAACTGTTTTTT; cdr3_aa: CASSSTTGEVNEKLFF
cdr3_length: 14; d_call: -; j_call: TRBJ1-4; clone_size: -; v_call: TRBV2; cdr3_nt: TGTGCCAGCAGCAGGTTTGCAACTAATGAAAAACTGTTTTTT; cdr3_aa: CASSRFATNEKLFF
cdr3_length: 17; d_call: TRBD2; j_call: TRBJ2-2; clone_size: -; v_call: TRBV5-1; cdr3_nt: TGCGCCAGCAGCTTGGTGTCTAGCGGGAGGAACACCGGGGAGCTGTTTTTT; cdr3_aa: CASSLVSSGRNTGELFF
cdr3_length: 19; d_call: TRBD2; j_call: TRBJ2-3; clone_size: -; v_call: TRBV5-6; cdr3_nt: TGTGCCAGCAGCTTTCCGGGACTAGCGGGAGCCGTGGACACAGATACGCAGTATTTT; cdr3_aa: CASSFPGLAGAVDTDTQYF
cdr3_length: 15; d_call: -; j_call: TRBJ1-2; clone_size: -; v_call: TRBV2; cdr3_nt: TGTGCCAGCACCTTTAGGGCCGGCGCTAACTATGGCTACACCTTC; cdr3_aa: CASTFRAGANYGYTF
cdr3_length: 12; d_call: TRBD1; j_call: TRBJ1-2; clone_size: -; v_call: TRBV24-1; cdr3_nt: TGTGCCACCTATGACAGGGACTATGGCTACACCTTC; cdr3_aa: CATYDRDYGYTF